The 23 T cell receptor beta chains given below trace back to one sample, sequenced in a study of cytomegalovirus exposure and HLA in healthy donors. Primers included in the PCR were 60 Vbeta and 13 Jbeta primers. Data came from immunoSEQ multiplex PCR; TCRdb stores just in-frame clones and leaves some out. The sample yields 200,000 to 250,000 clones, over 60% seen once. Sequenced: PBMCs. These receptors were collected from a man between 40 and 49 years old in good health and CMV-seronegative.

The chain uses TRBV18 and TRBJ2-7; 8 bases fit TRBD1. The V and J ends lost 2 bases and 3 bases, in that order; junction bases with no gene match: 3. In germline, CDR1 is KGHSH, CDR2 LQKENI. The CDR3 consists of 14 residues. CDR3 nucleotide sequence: TGTGCCAGCTCACCAGTGGGACAGGTCTACGAGCAGTACTTC. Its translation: CASSPVGQVYEQYF. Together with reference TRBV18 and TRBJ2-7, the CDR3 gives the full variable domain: NAGVMQNPRHLVRRRGQEARLRCSPMKGHSHVYWYRQLPEEGLKFMVYLQKENIIDESGMPKERFSAEFPKEGPSILRIQQVVRGDSAAYFCASSPVGQVYEQYFGPGTRLTVT.

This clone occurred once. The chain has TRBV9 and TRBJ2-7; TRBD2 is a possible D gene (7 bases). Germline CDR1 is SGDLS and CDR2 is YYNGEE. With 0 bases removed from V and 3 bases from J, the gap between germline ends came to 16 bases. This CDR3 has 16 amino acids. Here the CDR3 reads CASSVAPAGEGYEQYF. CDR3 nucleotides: TGTGCCAGCAGCGTAGCTCCGGCAGGGGAGGGCTACGAGCAGTACTTC.

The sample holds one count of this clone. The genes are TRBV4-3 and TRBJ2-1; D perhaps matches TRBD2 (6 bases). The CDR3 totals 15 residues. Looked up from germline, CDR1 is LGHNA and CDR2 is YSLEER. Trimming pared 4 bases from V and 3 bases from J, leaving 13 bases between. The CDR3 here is CASSPAAGNYNEQFF. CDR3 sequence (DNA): TGCGCCAGCAGCCCTGCGGCGGGGAACTACAATGAGCAGTTCTTC.

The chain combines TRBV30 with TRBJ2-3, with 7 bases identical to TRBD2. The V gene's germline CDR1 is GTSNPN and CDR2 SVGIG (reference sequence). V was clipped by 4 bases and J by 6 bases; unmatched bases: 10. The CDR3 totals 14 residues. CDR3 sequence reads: CAWKSSGITDTQYF. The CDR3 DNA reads TGTGCCTGGAAATCGAGCGGGATAACGGATACGCAGTATTTT.

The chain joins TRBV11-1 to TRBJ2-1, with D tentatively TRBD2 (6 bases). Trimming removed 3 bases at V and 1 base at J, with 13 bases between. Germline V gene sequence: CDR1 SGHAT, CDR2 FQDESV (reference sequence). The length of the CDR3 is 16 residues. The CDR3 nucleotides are TGTGCCAGCAGCTTGGGCAGGGAGGTGTCCTACAATGAGCAGTTCTTC. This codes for CASSLGREVSYNEQFF.

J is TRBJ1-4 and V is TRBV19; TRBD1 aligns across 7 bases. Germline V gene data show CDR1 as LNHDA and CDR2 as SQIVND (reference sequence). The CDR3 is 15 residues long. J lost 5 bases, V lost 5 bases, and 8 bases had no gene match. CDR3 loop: CASSGGTDPNEKLFF. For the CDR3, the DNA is TGTGCCAGTAGTGGGGGGACAGACCCCAATGAAAAACTGTTTTTT. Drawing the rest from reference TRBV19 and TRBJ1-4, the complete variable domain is DGGITQSPKYLFRKEGQNVTLSCEQNLNHDAMYWYRQDPGQGLRLIYYSQIVNDFQKGDIAEGYSVSREKKESFPLTVTSAQKNPTAFYLCASSGGTDPNEKLFFGSGTQLSVL.

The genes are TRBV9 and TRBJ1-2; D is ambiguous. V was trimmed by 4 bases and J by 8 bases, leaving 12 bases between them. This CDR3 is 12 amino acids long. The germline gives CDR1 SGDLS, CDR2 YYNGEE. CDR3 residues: CASSTHLRGYTF. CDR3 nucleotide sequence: TGTGCCAGCAGCACTCACCTGAGGGGCTACACCTTC.

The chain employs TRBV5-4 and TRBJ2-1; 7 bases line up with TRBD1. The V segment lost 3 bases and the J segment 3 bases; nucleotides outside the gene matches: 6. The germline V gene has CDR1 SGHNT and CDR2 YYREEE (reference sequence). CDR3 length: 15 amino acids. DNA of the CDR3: TGTGCCAGCAGCTCTATGACAGGGAACTACAATGAGCAGTTCTTC. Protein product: CASSSMTGNYNEQFF.

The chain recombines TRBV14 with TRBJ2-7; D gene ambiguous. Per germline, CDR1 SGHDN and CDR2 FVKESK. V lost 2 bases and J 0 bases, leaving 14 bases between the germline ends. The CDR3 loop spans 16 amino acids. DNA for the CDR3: TGTGCCAGCAGCCAAAAACCGCTTCTCAGCTCCTACGAGCAGTACTTC. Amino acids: CASSQKPLLSSYEQYF.

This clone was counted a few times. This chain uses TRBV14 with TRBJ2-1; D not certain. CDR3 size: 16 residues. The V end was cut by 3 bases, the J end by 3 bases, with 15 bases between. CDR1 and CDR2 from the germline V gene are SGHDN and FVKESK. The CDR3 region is CASSQFDTSLYNEQFF. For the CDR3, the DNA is TGTGCCAGCAGCCAGTTTGACACCTCTCTCTACAATGAGCAGTTCTTC.

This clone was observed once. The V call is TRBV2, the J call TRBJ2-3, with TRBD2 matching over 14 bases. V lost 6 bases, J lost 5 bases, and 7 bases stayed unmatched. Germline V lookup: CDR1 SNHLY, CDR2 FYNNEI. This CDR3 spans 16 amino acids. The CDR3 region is CASRKGLAGGRDTQYF. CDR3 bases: TGTGCCAGCAGGAAAGGACTAGCGGGGGGAAGAGATACGCAGTATTTT.

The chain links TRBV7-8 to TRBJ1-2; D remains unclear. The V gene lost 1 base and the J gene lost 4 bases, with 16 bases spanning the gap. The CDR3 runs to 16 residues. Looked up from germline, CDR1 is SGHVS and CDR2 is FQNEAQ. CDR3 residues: CASSLERAPGGYGYTF. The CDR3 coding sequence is TGTGCCAGCAGCTTAGAGAGGGCCCCGGGAGGCTATGGCTACACCTTC.

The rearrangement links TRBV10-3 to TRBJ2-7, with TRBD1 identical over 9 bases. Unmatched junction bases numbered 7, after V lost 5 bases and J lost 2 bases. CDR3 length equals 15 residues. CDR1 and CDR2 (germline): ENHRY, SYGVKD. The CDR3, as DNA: TGTGCCATCAGTTTCCGGGACAGGGACGCCTACGAGCAGTACTTC. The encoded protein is CAISFRDRDAYEQYF.

CDR3 nucleotide sequence: TGTGCCAGCAGCGCCTTGGGGGGTACGGGACAGCCCCAGCATTTT. It codes for CASSALGGTGQPQHF. This chain links TRBV9 with TRBJ1-5; maybe TRBD1 (5 bases). The germline V and J ends were trimmed by 3 bases and 7 bases, with 17 bases remaining between them. The CDR3 is 15 residues long. The germline V gene encodes CDR1 SGDLS and CDR2 YYNGEE.

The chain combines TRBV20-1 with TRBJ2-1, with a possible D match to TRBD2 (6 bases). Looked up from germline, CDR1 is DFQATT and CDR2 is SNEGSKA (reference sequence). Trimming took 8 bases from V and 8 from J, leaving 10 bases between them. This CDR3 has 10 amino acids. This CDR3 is CSPTGDEQFF. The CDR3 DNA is TGCAGTCCCACGGGGGATGAGCAGTTCTTC.

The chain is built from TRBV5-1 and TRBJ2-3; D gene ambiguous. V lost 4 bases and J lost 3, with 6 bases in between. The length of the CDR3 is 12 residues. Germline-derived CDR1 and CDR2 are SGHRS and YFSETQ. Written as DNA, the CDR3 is TGCGCCAGCAGCACGGAGACAGATACGCAGTATTTT. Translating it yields CASSTETDTQYF.

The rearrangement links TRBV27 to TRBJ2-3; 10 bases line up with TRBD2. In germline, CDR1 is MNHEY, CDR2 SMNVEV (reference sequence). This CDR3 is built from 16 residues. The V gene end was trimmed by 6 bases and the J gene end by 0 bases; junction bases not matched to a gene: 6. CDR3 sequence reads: CASRPGLAPSTDTQYF. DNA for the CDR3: TGTGCCAGCAGACCGGGACTAGCGCCGAGCACAGATACGCAGTATTTT.

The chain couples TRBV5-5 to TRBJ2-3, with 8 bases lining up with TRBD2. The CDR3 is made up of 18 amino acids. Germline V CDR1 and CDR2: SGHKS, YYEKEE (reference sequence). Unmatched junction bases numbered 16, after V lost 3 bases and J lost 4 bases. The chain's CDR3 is CASSSPDGREGGADTQYF. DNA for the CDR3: TGTGCCAGCAGCTCGCCCGACGGACGGGAGGGGGGGGCAGATACGCAGTATTTT.

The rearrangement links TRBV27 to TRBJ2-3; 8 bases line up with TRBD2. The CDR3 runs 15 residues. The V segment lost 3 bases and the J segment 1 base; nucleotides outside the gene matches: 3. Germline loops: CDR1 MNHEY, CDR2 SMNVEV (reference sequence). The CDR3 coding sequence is TGTGCCAGCAGTTTTCTTAGCGGGGGCACAGATACGCAGTATTTT. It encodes CASSFLSGGTDTQYF.

In nucleotides, the CDR3 is TGTGCCAGCAGCAGACCAGGACAGCCTGAGCAGTTCTTC. Residues: CASSRPGQPEQFF. The rearrangement joins TRBV7-9 to TRBJ2-1; tentative D call: TRBD1 (6 bases). CDR3 length: 13 amino acids. V shed 5 bases and J shed 9 bases, with 14 bases lying between them. Germline V gene data show CDR1 as SEHNR and CDR2 as FQNEAQ (reference sequence). Using reference TRBV7-9 and TRBJ2-1 for the parts outside the CDR3, the full variable domain is DTGVSQNPRHKITKRGQNVTFRCDPISEHNRLYWYRQTLGQGPEFLTYFQNEAQLEKSRLLSDRFSAERPKGSFSTLEIQRTEQGDSAMYLCASSRPGQPEQFFGPGTRLTVL.

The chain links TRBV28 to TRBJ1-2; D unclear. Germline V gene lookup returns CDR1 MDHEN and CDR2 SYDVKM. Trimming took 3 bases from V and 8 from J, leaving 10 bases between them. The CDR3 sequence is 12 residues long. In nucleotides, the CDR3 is TGTGCCAGCAGTTTTGAGTTGAGGGGCTACACCTTC. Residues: CASSFELRGYTF.

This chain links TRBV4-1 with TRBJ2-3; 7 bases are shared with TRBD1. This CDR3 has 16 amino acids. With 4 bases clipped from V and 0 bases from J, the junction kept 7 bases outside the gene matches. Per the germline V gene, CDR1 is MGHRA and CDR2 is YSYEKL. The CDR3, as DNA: TGCGCCAGCAGCCCAGATGGGACAGAGAGCACAGATACGCAGTATTTT. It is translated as CASSPDGTESTDTQYF.

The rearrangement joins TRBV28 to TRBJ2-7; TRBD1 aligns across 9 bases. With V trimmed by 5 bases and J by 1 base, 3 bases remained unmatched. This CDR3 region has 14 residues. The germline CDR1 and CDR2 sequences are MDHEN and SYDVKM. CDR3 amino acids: CASSMTGGSYEQYF. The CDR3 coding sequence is TGTGCCAGCAGTATGACAGGGGGATCCTACGAGCAGTACTTC.